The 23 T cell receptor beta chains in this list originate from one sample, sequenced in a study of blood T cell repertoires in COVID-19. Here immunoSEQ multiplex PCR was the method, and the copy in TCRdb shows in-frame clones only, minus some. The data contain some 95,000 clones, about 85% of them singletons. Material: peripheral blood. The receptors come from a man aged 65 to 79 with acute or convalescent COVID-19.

The CDR3 spells CASSLFSQTPGANVLTF. Here the CDR3 DNA reads TGCGCCAGCAGCTTGTTTTCACAGACCCCTGGGGCCAACGTCCTGACTTTC. The chain uses TRBV5-1 and TRBJ2-6; D not resolved. CDR3 length: 17 residues. CDR1 and CDR2 from the germline V gene are SGHRS and YFSETQ. The V and J ends lost 1 base and 2 bases respectively, with 13 bases between them.

This CDR3 is CASSTGGRTEAFF. CDR3 coding DNA: TGCGCCAGCTCAACAGGGGGGAGGACTGAAGCTTTCTTT. This chain links TRBV10-1 with TRBJ1-1; TRBD1 matches at 8 bases. The CDR3 length is 13 residues. V was clipped by 8 bases and J by 5 bases; unmatched bases: 7. CDR1 and CDR2 from the germline V gene are WNHNN and SYGVQD (reference sequence).

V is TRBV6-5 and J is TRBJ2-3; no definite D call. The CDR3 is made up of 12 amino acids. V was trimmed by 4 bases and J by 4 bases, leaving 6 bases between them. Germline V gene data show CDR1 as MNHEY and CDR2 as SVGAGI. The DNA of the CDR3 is TGTGCCAGCAGTTCTACAGCAGATACGCAGTATTTT. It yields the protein CASSSTADTQYF.

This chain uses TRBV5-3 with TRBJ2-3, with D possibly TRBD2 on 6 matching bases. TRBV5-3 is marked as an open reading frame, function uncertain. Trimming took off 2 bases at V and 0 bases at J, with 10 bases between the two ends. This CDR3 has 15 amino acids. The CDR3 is CARSFRDFSTDTQYF. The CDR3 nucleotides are TGTGCCAGAAGCTTCCGGGACTTTAGCACAGATACGCAGTATTTT.

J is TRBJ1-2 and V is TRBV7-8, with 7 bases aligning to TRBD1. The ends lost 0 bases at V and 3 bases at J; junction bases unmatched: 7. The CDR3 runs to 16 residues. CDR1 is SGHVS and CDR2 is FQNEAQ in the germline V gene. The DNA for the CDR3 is TGTGCCAGCAGCTTAGCGGTTAGGGGGCAAGACTATGGCTACACCTTC. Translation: CASSLAVRGQDYGYTF.

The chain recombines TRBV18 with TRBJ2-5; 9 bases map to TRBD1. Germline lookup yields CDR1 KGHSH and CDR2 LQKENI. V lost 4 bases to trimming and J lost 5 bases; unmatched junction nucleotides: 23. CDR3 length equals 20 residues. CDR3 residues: CASSHRPGTGTARLEETQYF. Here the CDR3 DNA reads TGTGCCAGCTCACACCGTCCCGGGACAGGGACCGCCAGGCTCGAGGAGACCCAGTACTTC.

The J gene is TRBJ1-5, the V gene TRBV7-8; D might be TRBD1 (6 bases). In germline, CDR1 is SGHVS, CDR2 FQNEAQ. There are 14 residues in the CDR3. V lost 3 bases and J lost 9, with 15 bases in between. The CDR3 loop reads CASSLGGGMGPQHF. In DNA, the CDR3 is TGTGCCAGCAGCTTGGGAGGGGGGATGGGGCCCCAGCATTTT.

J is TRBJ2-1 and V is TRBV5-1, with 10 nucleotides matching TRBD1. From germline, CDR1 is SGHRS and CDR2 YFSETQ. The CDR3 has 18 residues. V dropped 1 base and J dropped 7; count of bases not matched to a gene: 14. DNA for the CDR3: TGCGCCAGCAGCTTGTCGGGACAGGGGCCCCTGTTCACTAATGAGCAGTTCTTC. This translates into CASSLSGQGPLFTNEQFF.

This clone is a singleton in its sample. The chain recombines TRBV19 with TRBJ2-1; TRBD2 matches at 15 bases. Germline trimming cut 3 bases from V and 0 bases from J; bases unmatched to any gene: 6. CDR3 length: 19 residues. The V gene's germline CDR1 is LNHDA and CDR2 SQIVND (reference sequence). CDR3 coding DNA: TGTGCCAGTAGTATGAGGGGACTAGCGGGGGGCCCCTCCTACAATGAGCAGTTCTTC. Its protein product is CASSMRGLAGGPSYNEQFF.

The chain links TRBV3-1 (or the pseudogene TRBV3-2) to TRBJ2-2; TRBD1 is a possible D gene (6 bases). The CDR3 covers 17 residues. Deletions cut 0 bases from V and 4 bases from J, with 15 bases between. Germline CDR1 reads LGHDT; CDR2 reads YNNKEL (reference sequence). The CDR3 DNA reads TGTGCCAGCAGCCAAGATCTTTTGGGGGCGGGCACCGGGGAGCTGTTTTTT. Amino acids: CASSQDLLGAGTGELFF.

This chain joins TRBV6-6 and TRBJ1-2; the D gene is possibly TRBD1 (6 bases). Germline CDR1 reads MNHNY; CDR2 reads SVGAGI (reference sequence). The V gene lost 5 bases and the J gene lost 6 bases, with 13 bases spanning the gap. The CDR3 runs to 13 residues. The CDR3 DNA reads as TGTGCCAGCAGTGACCAGGGGCACCATGGCTACACCTTC. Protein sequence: CASSDQGHHGYTF.

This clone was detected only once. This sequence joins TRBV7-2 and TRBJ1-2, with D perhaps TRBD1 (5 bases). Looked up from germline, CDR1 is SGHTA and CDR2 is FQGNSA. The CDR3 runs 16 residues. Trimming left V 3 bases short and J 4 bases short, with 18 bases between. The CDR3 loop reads CASSLGHGGAGYGYTF. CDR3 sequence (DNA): TGTGCCAGCAGCTTGGGCCACGGAGGGGCTGGCTATGGCTACACCTTC.

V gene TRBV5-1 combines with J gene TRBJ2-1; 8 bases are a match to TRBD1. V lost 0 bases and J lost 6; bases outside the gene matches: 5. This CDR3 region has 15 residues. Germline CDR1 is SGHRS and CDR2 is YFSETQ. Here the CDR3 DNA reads TGCGCCAGCAGCTTGGGGCAGGGGGCCCCCAATGAGCAGTTCTTC. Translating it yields CASSLGQGAPNEQFF.

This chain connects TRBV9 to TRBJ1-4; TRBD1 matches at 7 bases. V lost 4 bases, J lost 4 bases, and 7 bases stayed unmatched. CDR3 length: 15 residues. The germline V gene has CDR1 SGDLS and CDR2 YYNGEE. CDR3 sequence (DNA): TGTGCCAGCAGCCCCCAACAGGGGTTTAATGAAAAACTGTTTTTT. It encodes CASSPQQGFNEKLFF.

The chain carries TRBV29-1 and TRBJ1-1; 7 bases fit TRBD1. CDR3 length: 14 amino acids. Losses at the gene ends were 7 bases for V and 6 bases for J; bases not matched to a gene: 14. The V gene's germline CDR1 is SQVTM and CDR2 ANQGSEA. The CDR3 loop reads CSADSTTGIAEAFF. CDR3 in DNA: TGCAGCGCAGACTCTACGACAGGGATCGCTGAAGCTTTCTTT. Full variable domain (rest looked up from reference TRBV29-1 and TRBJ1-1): SAVISQKPSRDICQRGTSLTIQCQVDSQVTMMFWYRQQPGQSLTLIATANQGSEATYESGFVIDKFPISRPNLTFSTLTVSNMSPEDSSIYLCSADSTTGIAEAFFGQGTRLTVV.

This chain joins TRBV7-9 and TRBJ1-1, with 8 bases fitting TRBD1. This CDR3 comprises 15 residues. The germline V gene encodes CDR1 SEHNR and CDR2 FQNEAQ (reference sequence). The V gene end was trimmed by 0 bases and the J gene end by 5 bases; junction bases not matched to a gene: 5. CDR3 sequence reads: CASSLAGGQGTEAFF. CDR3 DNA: TGTGCCAGCAGCTTAGCGGGCGGACAGGGTACTGAAGCTTTCTTT.

The CDR3 DNA sequence: TGTGCCAGCAGCCAAAGACAGGGGGCTTCGGGAAACACCATATATTTT. It codes for CASSQRQGASGNTIYF. The chain links TRBV7-8 to TRBJ1-3; 10 nucleotides agree with TRBD1. After removal of 5 bases from V and 4 bases from J, the junction contained 8 bases not matched to a gene. Per the germline V gene, CDR1 is SGHVS and CDR2 is FQNEAQ. The CDR3 runs 16 residues.

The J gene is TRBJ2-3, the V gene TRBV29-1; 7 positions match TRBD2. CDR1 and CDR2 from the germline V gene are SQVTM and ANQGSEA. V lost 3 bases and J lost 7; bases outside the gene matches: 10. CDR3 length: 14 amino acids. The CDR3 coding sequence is TGCAGCGTTGATCTTCTTCGGGGGGAAAATACGCAGTATTTT. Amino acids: CSVDLLRGENTQYF.

The CDR3 protein is CASRQGGGLSYTF. DNA for the CDR3: TGTGCCAGCAGGCAGGGGGGCGGGTTAAGCTACACCTTC. The chain has TRBV2 and TRBJ1-2, with TRBD1 matching 7 bases. The germline gives CDR1 SNHLY, CDR2 FYNNEI. Trimming cost V 6 bases and J 9 bases; bases outside gene matches: 10. CDR3 length equals 13 residues.

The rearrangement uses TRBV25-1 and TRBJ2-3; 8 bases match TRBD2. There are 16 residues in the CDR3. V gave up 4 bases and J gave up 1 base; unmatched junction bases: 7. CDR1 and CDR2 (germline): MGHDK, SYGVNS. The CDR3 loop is CASSVSGGGGTDTQYF. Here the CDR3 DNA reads TGTGCCAGCAGTGTCAGCGGGGGTGGGGGCACAGATACGCAGTATTTT.

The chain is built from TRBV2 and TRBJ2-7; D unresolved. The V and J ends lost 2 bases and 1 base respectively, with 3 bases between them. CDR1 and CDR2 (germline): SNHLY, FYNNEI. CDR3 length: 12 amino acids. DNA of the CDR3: TGTGCCAGCAGTGAACAGTCCTACGAGCAGTACGTC. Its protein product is CASSEQSYEQYV.

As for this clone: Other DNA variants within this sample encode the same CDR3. The CDR3 bases are TGCGCCAGCAGTCCGGACAGCCTGAACACTGAAGCTTTCTTT. The encoded protein is CASSPDSLNTEAFF. This rearrangement joins TRBV5-1 to TRBJ1-1; possible D gene TRBD1, 6 bases. Germline V gene lookup returns CDR1 SGHRS and CDR2 YFSETQ. The ends were cut back, 5 bases at V and 0 bases at J, with 11 bases in the middle. The CDR3 totals 14 residues.

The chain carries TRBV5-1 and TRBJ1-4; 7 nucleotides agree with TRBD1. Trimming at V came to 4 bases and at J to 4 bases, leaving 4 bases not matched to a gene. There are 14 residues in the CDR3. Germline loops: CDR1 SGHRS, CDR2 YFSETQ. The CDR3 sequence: CASSPGQINEKLFF. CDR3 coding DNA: TGCGCCAGCAGCCCGGGACAGATTAATGAAAAACTGTTTTTT.